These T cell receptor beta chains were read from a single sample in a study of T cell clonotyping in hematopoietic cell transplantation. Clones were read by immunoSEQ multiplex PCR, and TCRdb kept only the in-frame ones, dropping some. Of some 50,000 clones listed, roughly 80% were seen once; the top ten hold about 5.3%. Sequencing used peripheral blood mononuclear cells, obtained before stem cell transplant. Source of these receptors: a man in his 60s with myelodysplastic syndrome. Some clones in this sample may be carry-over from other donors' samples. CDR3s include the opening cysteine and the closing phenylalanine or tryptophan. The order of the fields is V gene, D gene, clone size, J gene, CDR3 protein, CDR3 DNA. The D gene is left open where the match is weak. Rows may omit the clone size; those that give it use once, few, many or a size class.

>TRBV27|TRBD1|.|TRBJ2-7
CASRRTGYNSYEQYF
TGTGCCAGCAGACGGACAGGGTATAATTCCTACGAGCAGTACTTC
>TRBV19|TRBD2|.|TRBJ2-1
CASSSGLAGGLEQFF
TGTGCCAGTAGTTCGGGACTAGCGGGGGGCCTTGAGCAGTTCTTC
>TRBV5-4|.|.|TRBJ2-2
CASSLFQSQRNTGELFF
TGTGCCAGCAGCTTGTTCCAAAGCCAAAGAAACACCGGGGAGCTGTTTTTT
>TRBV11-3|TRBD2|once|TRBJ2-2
CASSPSGGITGELFF
TGTGCCAGCAGTCCTTCGGGAGGAATCACCGGGGAGCTGTTTTTT
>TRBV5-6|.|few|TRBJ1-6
CASSSPGETNSPLHF
TGTGCCAGCAGCTCCCCGGGGGAGACTAATTCACCCCTCCACTTT
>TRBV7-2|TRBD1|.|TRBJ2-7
CASSRTGYEQYF
TGTGCCAGCAGCCGGACAGGTTACGAGCAGTACTTC
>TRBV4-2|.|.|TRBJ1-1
CASSPKLPTTLGGAFF
TGTGCCAGCAGCCCGAAACTACCCACAACGCTCGGGGGTGCTTTCTTT
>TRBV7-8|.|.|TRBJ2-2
CASSRSPGPMSNTGELFF
TGTGCCAGCAGCCGTTCCCCGGGACCGATGTCGAACACCGGGGAGCTGTTTTTT
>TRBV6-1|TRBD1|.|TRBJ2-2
CASSDTGGANTGELFF
TGTGCCAGCAGTGATACAGGGGGCGCGAACACCGGGGAGCTGTTTTTT
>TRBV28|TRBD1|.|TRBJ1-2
CASSLDRDGYTF
TGTGCCAGCAGCCTTGACAGGGATGGCTACACCTTC
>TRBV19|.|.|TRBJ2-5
CASSMRLMQGSYPDQETQYF
TGTGCCAGTAGTATGCGGTTGATGCAGGGAAGTTATCCGGACCAAGAGACCCAGTACTTC
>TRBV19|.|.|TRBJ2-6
CASKRDFGANVLTF
TGTGCCAGTAAAAGGGACTTCGGGGCCAACGTCCTGACTTTC
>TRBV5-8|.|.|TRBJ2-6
CASSLAGSGANVLTF
TGTGCCAGCAGCCTCGCGGGCTCTGGGGCCAACGTCCTGACTTTC
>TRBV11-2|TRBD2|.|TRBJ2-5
CASSLGSGGTETQYF
TGTGCCAGCAGCTTAGGTAGCGGGGGTACCGAGACCCAGTACTTC
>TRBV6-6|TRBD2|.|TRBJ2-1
CASSDRGDSYNEQFF
TGTGCCAGCAGCGACCGGGGGGACTCCTACAATGAGCAGTTCTTC
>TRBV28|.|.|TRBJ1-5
CASSLRINQPQHF
TGTGCCAGCAGTTTACGTATCAATCAGCCCCAGCATTTT
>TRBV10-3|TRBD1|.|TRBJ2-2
CAITQGANTGELFF
TGTGCCATCACACAGGGGGCGAACACCGGGGAGCTGTTTTTT
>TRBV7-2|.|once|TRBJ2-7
CASSLGGGWAAGDEQYF
TGTGCCAGCAGCCTCGGAGGGGGTTGGGCTGCTGGGGACGAGCAGTACTTC
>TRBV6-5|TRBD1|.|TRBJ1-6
CASSRPGTGVVSLHF
TGTGCCAGCAGCCGTCCCGGGACAGGGGTCGTATCCCTCCACTTT
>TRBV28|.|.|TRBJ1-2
CASNLGRNYGYTF
TGTGCCAGCAATTTGGGAAGAAACTATGGCTACACCTTC
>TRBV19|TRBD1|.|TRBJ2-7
CASSASGQGVEQYF
TGTGCCAGTAGTGCCTCGGGACAGGGGGTCGAGCAGTACTTC
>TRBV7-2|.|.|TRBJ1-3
CASSSPLGSGNTIYF
TGTGCCAGCAGTTCCCCCCTGGGATCTGGAAACACCATATATTTT
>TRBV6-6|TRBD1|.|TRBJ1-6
CASTRTGSNSPLHF
TGTGCCAGCACTCGGACAGGGAGTAATTCACCCCTCCACTTT
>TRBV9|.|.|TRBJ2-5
CASSVARDQETQYF
TGTGCCAGCAGCGTAGCGCGGGATCAAGAGACCCAGTACTTC
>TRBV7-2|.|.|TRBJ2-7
CASSLVTDYEQYF
TGTGCCAGCAGCTTAGTGACAGACTACGAGCAGTACTTC
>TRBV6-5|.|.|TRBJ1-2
CASSYASGYYGYTF
TGTGCCAGCAGTTACGCCTCAGGGTACTATGGCTACACCTTC
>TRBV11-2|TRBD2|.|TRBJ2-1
CASSLGLAGVNEQFF
TGTGCCAGCAGCTTAGGGCTAGCGGGGGTCAATGAGCAGTTCTTC
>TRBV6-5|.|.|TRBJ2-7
CASSSPLLDEQYF
TGTGCCAGCAGTTCGCCCCTACTCGACGAGCAGTACTTC
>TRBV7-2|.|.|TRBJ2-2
CASSSGQLNTGELFF
TGTGCCAGCAGCTCTGGACAGCTGAACACCGGGGAGCTGTTTTTT
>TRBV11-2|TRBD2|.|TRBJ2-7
CASSSGLAGASYEQYF
TGTGCCAGCAGCTCGGGACTAGCGGGGGCCTCCTACGAGCAGTACTTC
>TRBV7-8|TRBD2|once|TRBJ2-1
CASSRQRGGSYNEQFF
TGTGCCAGCAGCCGCCAGCGGGGAGGCTCCTACAATGAGCAGTTCTTC
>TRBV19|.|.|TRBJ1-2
CASSPPTATHYGYTF
TGTGCCAGTAGTCCACCAACAGCTACCCACTATGGCTACACCTTC
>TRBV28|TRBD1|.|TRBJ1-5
CASSFVTLQGIMGNQPQHF
TGTGCCAGCAGTTTCGTCACATTACAGGGGATAATGGGTAATCAGCCCCAGCATTTT
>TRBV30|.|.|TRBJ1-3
CAWSVKNTIYF
TGTGCCTGGAGTGTAAAGAACACCATATATTTT
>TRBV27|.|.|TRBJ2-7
CASSGRDASYEQYF
TGTGCCAGCAGTGGCCGGGACGCAAGCTACGAGCAGTACTTC
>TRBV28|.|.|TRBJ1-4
CASMGTAPPNNEKLFF
TGTGCCAGCATGGGAACAGCGCCACCTAATAATGAAAAACTGTTTTTT
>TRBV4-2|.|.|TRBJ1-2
CASSQDKANYGYTF
TGTGCCAGCAGCCAAGATAAGGCGAACTATGGCTACACCTTC
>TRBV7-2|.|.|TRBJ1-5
CASSLDGGSNQPQHF
TGTGCCAGCAGTTTAGACGGAGGCAGCAATCAGCCCCAGCATTTT
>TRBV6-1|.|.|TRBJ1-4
CASSLGGSGEKLFF
TGTGCCAGCAGTTTGGGGGGCTCTGGGGAAAAACTGTTTTTT
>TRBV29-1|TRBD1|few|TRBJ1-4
CSVRTGGTNEKLFF
TGCAGCGTCCGGACAGGGGGAACTAATGAAAAACTGTTTTTT
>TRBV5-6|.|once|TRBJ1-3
CASSFNRGNTIYF
TGTGCCAGCAGCTTCAACAGGGGAAACACCATATATTTT
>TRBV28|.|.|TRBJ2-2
CASSAPGHDSNTGELFF
TGTGCCAGCAGTGCTCCGGGACACGACTCGAACACCGGGGAGCTGTTTTTT